This T cell receptor beta chain is drawn from a study of T cell repertoires in cytomegalovirus infection. About the research overall: An indication of both CMV infection and matching HLA type came from public TCR beta signatures.

Worth noting for this clonotype: What it binds is unknown.

Study conclusions and caveats: There were carriers of CMV plus the relevant HLA, and cumulative public TCR beta family frequency identified them. The ex vivo response was dominated by HLA-C-restricted CMV-specific TCR beta clonotypes.

TCRdb ran MiXCR on the reads and lists one entry per CDR3 protein. Of 250,000 to 300,000 distinct CDR3 sequences detected, less than 9.5% appear once; the ten largest clones hold roughly 15%. The CDR3 consists of 17 residues. From germline, CDR1 is SGHTA and CDR2 FQGNSA. V was clipped by 1 base and J by 2 bases; unmatched bases: 10. The sample comprised PBMCs. V usage is TRBV7-2 and J usage is TRBJ2-7; 8 nucleotides agree with TRBD1. This sequence was found in a human donor in good health (CMV status not recorded). Some clones in this sample may be carry-over from other donors' samples. This CDR3 reads CASSLVRTGWKAYEQYF. The CDR3 DNA reads as TGTGCCAGCAGCTTAGTCCGGACAGGGTGGAAAGCCTACGAGCAGTACTTC.